The rows below give T cell receptor beta chains drawn from one sample of a study of blood T cell repertoires in COVID-19. Generated by immunoSEQ multiplex PCR, the TCRdb table keeps only in-frame clones and is missing some. The sample includes under 200,000 clones, under 85% of them seen just once. Sequencing was carried out using peripheral blood. The receptors shown here come from a man between 65 and 85 years old who had recovered from COVID-19. Each CDR3 is given with its conserved first and last residue. D genes are given only for firm matches. Not every row has a clone size; where given, it reads once, few, many or a size class.

TRBV18	TRBJ2-6	-	-	17	TGTGCCAGCTCCCTGGCTTCCGATCTCTCTGGGGCCAACGTCCTGACTTTC	CASSLASDLSGANVLTF
TRBV2	TRBJ1-5	-	-	12	TGTGCCAGCAGTGAAGTCGAGAGGCCCCAGCATTTT	CASSEVERPQHF
TRBV7-8	TRBJ1-6	-	TRBD1	16	TGTGCCAGCAGCTTGATGTCCCGGGACAGTAATTCACCCCTCCACTTT	CASSLMSRDSNSPLHF
TRBV27	TRBJ2-5	-	-	15	TGTGCCAGCAGTCCCGCAACCACAGCCGAGGGGGCCCAGTACTTC	CASSPATTAEGAQYF
TRBV19	TRBJ2-1	-	-	18	TGTGCCAGTAGTACGAGGTTCGCGGGCGGAGCAAGCTACAATGAGCAGTTCTTC	CASSTRFAGGASYNEQFF
TRBV3-1/TRBV3-2	TRBJ2-7	-	TRBD2	14	TGTGCCAGCAGCTTGACTAGCGCAAGAGGCGAGCAGTACTTC	CASSLTSARGEQYF
TRBV27	TRBJ2-1	-	-	16	TGTGCCAGCAGTACGATGGCTGCATACGCTCACAATGAGCAGTTCTTC	CASSTMAAYAHNEQFF
TRBV5-6	TRBJ2-5	once	-	14	TGTGCCAGCAGCTCATCCGGGGGAGCAGAGACCCAGTACTTC	CASSSSGGAETQYF
TRBV6-5	TRBJ2-7	-	-	13	TGTGCCAGCAGTTACCACGGCTCCTACGAGCAGTACTTC	CASSYHGSYEQYF
TRBV6-5	TRBJ2-7	-	TRBD2	15	TGTGCCAGCAGTTACGGGACTAGCGGCTCCTACGAGCAGTACTTC	CASSYGTSGSYEQYF
TRBV7-2	TRBJ1-1	-	-	13	TGTGCCAGCAGATCGGGGATGAACACTGAAGCTTTCTTT	CASRSGMNTEAFF
TRBV5-4	TRBJ2-7	-	-	13	TGTGCCAGCAGCTTGCCGGGACTCCCTCAGCAGTACTTC	CASSLPGLPQQYF
TRBV6-5	TRBJ1-1	once	TRBD1	14	TGTGCCAGCAGTTTAACAGGGGCGAACACTGAAGCTTTCTTT	CASSLTGANTEAFF
TRBV2	TRBJ2-2	-	-	15	TGTGCCAGCTTCAGTCACGGGAAGAACACCGGGGAGCTGTTTTTT	CASFSHGKNTGELFF
TRBV5-4	TRBJ2-7	-	-	14	TGTGCCAGCAGCTTGGGACAGCGATCCTACGAGCAGTACTTC	CASSLGQRSYEQYF
TRBV19	TRBJ1-1	-	-	14	TGTGCCAGTAGTATTGCGGGGACGAACACTGAAGCTTTCTTT	CASSIAGTNTEAFF
TRBV18	TRBJ1-1	-	-	14	TGTGCCAGCTCACCAAACTCCGAGGGCACTGAAGCTTTCTTT	CASSPNSEGTEAFF
TRBV10-1	TRBJ2-3	-	-	13	TGCGCCAGCAGTTCTAGCAGCACAGATACGCAGTATTTT	CASSSSSTDTQYF
TRBV6-6	TRBJ2-1	-	TRBD2	15	TGTGCCAGCAGTACACTAGCGGGATCGTACAATGAGCAGTTCTTC	CASSTLAGSYNEQFF
TRBV10-2	TRBJ2-1	-	-	16	TGCGCCACCGCCGTAGGCGGTACCCCTCCCTACAATGAGCAGTTCTTC	CATAVGGTPPYNEQFF
TRBV18	TRBJ2-3	-	-	14	TGTGCCAGCTCACCACCGCGGAGCACAGATACGCAGTATTTT	CASSPPRSTDTQYF
TRBV7-9	TRBJ2-3	-	TRBD2	16	TGTGCCAGCAGCTCCCCCCAAGCGGGATTCACAGATACGCAGTATTTT	CASSSPQAGFTDTQYF
TRBV10-3	TRBJ2-5	-	TRBD2	12	TGTGCCATATCTAGCGGGTCGGAGACCCAGTACTTC	CAISSGSETQYF
TRBV4-2	TRBJ2-3	once	TRBD1	17	TGTGCCAGCAGCCACTTCGGACAGGGGAAAATCACAGATACGCAGTATTTT	CASSHFGQGKITDTQYF
TRBV29-1	TRBJ2-7	once	-	11	TGCAGCGTGGCACAGGGAAGCGAGCAGTACTTC	CSVAQGSEQYF
TRBV11-2	TRBJ1-6	-	-	13	TGTGCCAGCAGCCCGCAACTAGGTTCACCCCTCCACTTT	CASSPQLGSPLHF
TRBV2	TRBJ2-5	-	-	14	TGTGCCAGCAGTGAAGGGGGCGGTAGCGAGACCCAGTACTTC	CASSEGGGSETQYF
TRBV6-6	TRBJ1-2	-	TRBD1	13	TGTGCCAGCAGTGGGGACAGGGGGCTAGGCTACACCTTC	CASSGDRGLGYTF
TRBV14	TRBJ2-7	-	-	11	TGTGCCAGCAGCCAAGATAGCCATCAGTACTTC	CASSQDSHQYF
TRBV7-9	TRBJ2-7	few	TRBD1	14	TGTGCCAGCAGCCCATCCGGGACAGGCTACGAGCAGTACTTC	CASSPSGTGYEQYF
TRBV11-2	TRBJ2-5	-	-	15	TGTGCCAGCAGCCCCAGGGTAGGAGCCAAAGAGACCCAGTACTTC	CASSPRVGAKETQYF